The TCR beta chain under discussion was sequenced for a study of quantifying T cell responses using KT2 cells. Study-wide background: cDNA was made from DNase-treated RNA using alpha and beta constant primers. A predetermined fluorescence threshold ended the second PCR, run as a qPCR. The study's findings and limits: Detection of KT2 sequences held at the lowest tested level, about one cell per 100,000 PBMC.

This clonotype was found a few times. The antigen remains unidentified. The CDR3 is 15 amino acids. Different KT2-to-PBMC ratios were created with a constant PBMC count. The cDNA 3' end received a ligated oligonucleotide with a UMI. The first PCR ran approximately 4 cycles with an equimolar RC1.1 and RC1.2 beta primer mix. TCRdb re-called the UMI-ligation and nested PCR reads through MiXCR, storing one row per CDR3 protein. This sample has fewer than 50,000 distinct CDR3 sequences; around a tenth occur once, and the top ten carry 10%. The sequenced material came from PBMCs spiked with cells of the T cell clone KT2. The rearrangement links TRBV21-1 to TRBJ2-7; the tabulated D call, TRBD2, remains unverified against the DNA. TRBV21-1 is designated a pseudogene. This clonotype was sampled from a human donor. The CDR3 here is CASSKGLPERYEQYF. The DNA of the CDR3 is TGTGCCAGCAGCAAGGGACTCCCTGAGCGGTACGAGCAGTACTTC.